This TCR beta chain came from a study of T-cell reconstitution after alpha-beta-depleted transplantation in children. Study results and caveats: Expanded clones from the graft, numbering several hundred, reportedly supplied alpha-beta T cells about two months after transplant. T-cell counts and diversity at one year post-transplant came mainly from newly produced T cells.

This clonotype occurred a few times. Its target is not known. During its preparation, the TCRbeta library received unique molecular identifiers. TCRdb reanalysed the PCR reads using MiXCR and keeps one entry per CDR3 protein. Of tens of thousands of distinct CDR3 sequences listed, roughly 4.5% are singletons. Trimming cost V 2 bases and J 2 bases; bases outside gene matches: 4. Per the germline V gene, CDR1 is WSHSY and CDR2 is SAAADI. The CDR3 is 15 residues long. The sample in question was PBMCs, mostly from graft donor cells, obtained 180 days after TCRalphabeta/CD19-depleted stem cell transplant. This TCR derives from a boy younger than two who had a stem cell transplant for acute myeloid leukemia, so the T cells may come from the graft donor. V and J are TRBV10-2 and TRBJ2-3; the match to TRBD1 covers 7 bases. CDR3 sequence: CASSENRGITDTQYF. In DNA, the CDR3 is TGCGCCAGCAGTGAGAACAGGGGAATCACAGATACGCAGTATTTT.